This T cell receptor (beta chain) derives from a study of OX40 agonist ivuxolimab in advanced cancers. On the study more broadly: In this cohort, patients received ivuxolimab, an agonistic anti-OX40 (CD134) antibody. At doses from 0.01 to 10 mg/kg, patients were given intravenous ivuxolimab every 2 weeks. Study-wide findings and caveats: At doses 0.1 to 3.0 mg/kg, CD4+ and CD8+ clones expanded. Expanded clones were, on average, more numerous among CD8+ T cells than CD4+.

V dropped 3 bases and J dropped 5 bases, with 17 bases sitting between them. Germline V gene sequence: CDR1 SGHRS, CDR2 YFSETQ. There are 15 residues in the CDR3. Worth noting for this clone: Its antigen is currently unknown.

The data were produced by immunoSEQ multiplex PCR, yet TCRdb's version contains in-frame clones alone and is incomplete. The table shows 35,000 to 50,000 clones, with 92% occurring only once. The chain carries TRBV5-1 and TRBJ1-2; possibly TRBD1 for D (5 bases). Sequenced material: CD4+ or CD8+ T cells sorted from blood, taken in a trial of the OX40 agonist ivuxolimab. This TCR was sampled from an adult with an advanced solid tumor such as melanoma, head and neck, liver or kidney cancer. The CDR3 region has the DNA TGCGCCAGCAGCTACATGGGGGAGCCTACTTATGGCTACACCTTC. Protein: CASSYMGEPTYGYTF.